This entry concerns a single T cell receptor beta chain. The target antigen is unknown. This entry is derived from a study of cytomegalovirus exposure and HLA in healthy donors. Points from the study as a whole: It was reportedly the case that the classifier diagnosed cytomegalovirus status with high specificity and sensitivity. There were several of the most significant clusters that appeared linked to common viral pathogens in a later analysis. The likely explanation for a cluster of highly shared sequence variants was sequencing artifact.

Germline V CDR1 and CDR2: MNHEY, SMNVEV (reference sequence). V dropped 4 bases and J dropped 4 bases, with 16 bases sitting between them. This CDR3 is built from 16 residues. In the PCR, 60 Vbeta and 13 Jbeta primers were used. In the original workflow: About 88 million unique TCR beta chains, about 11 million of them shared, were counted by a later analysis. Here immunoSEQ multiplex PCR was the method, and the copy in TCRdb shows in-frame clones only, minus some. V, J and clone size derive from that table, while D and trimming were established from the DNA sequence. The sample carries about 160,000 clones, 85% recorded once.

The chain is built from TRBV27 and TRBJ1-4; D is unresolved. Specimen: PBMCs. This TCR came from a boy aged 2-15 years in good health and CMV-seronegative. In DNA, the CDR3 is TGTGCCAGCAGTTCTCCGACGCCGGGATTTAATGAAAAACTGTTTTTT. Protein sequence: CASSSPTPGFNEKLFF.